Presented here are 22 T cell receptor beta chains from one specimen sequenced in a study of T cell responses to AZD1222 COVID-19 vaccine. The table came from immunoSEQ multiplex PCR; TCRdb's copy has only in-frame clones and leaves some out. The profile shows 130,000 or so clones, 70% to 90% of them singletons. Here the sequenced sample was peripheral blood, taken on day 0 of AZD1222 vaccination. Receptors originate from an adult in good health.

The chain uses TRBV21-1 and TRBJ2-7; the table's D call, TRBD2, has no DNA check behind it. TRBV21-1 is a known pseudogene. The CDR3 length is 16 residues. CDR3 amino acids: CASSQRARTQPYEQYF. The CDR3 DNA reads TGTGCCAGCAGCCAGCGAGCGAGGACTCAGCCCTACGAGCAGTACTTC.

V is TRBV2 and J is TRBJ1-5; TRBD1 matches at 7 bases. This CDR3 is built from 17 residues. Germline V gene lookup returns CDR1 SNHLY and CDR2 FYNNEI. The J segment lost 0 bases and the V segment lost 3 bases, leaving 8 bases of the junction unmatched. The CDR3 DNA is TGTGCCAGCAGTGATAGGGGACAGTGGTATAGCAATCAGCCCCAGCATTTT. It yields the protein CASSDRGQWYSNQPQHF. Full variable domain (missing parts from reference TRBV2 and TRBJ1-5): EPEVTQTPSHQVTQMGQEVILRCVPISNHLYFYWYRQILGQKVEFLVSFYNNEISEKSEIFDDQFSVERPDGSNFTLKIRSTKLEDSAMYFCASSDRGQWYSNQPQHFGDGTRLSIL.

This chain links TRBV15 with TRBJ2-6; D remains unclear. Germline V gene data show CDR1 as LNHNV and CDR2 as YYDKDF (reference sequence). The CDR3 is 16 residues long. Trimming shortened V by 1 base and J by 0 bases, and 7 bases separated the two germline ends. CDR3 protein: CATSRGPGSGANVLTF. CDR3 nucleotides: TGTGCCACCAGCAGAGGTCCAGGCTCTGGGGCCAACGTCCTGACTTTC.

V and J are TRBV5-1 and TRBJ2-3, with 8 bases aligning to TRBD2. CDR1 and CDR2 from the germline V gene are SGHRS and YFSETQ. V gave up 4 bases and J gave up 7 bases; unmatched junction bases: 11. The CDR3 has 15 amino acids. Written as DNA, the CDR3 is TGCGCCAGCAGCCCAGCGGGCGGGAGGAGGTATACGCAGTATTTT. Amino acid sequence: CASSPAGGRRYTQYF.

The J gene is TRBJ2-7, the V gene TRBV7-3; D is unclear. The CDR3 is 13 amino acids. Deletions cut 0 bases from V and 4 bases from J, with 7 bases between. Germline lookup yields CDR1 SGHTA and CDR2 FQGTGA. CDR3 sequence reads: CASSLTRGYEQYF. The CDR3 DNA is TGTGCCAGCAGCTTAACGCGAGGTTACGAGCAGTACTTC.

J is TRBJ1-5 and V is TRBV28, with TRBD1 matching 9 bases. J was trimmed by 6 bases and V by 3 bases; bases with no gene match: 6. Germline CDR1 MDHEN, CDR2 SYDVKM. The CDR3 consists of 15 residues. CDR3 nucleotide sequence: TGTGCCAGCAGTTTTGGGGACAGGGAAATTCAGCCCCAGCATTTT. It encodes CASSFGDREIQPQHF. Based on the CDR3 plus reference TRBV28 and TRBJ1-5, the full variable domain is DVKVTQSSRYLVKRTGEKVFLECVQDMDHENMFWYRQDPGLGLRLIYFSYDVKMKEKGDIPEGYSVSREKKERFSLILESASTNQTSMYLCASSFGDREIQPQHFGDGTRLSIL.

CDR3 bases: TGTGCCGTCGGGGGGGCGAATCAGCCCCAGCATTTT. Translation gives CAVGGANQPQHF. This chain joins TRBV19 and TRBJ1-5, with D maybe TRBD1 (6 bases). The germline V and J ends were trimmed by 11 bases and 4 bases, with 12 bases remaining between them. Germline V gene lookup returns CDR1 LNHDA and CDR2 SQIVND (reference sequence). The CDR3 runs to 12 residues.

The rearrangement joins TRBV2 to TRBJ1-1; possibly TRBD1 for D (5 bases). This CDR3 region has 14 residues. The germline gives CDR1 SNHLY, CDR2 FYNNEI. V lost 5 bases and J lost 0, with 10 bases in between. CDR3 nucleotide sequence: TGTGCCAGCAGTACTCGGGGCTTGAACACTGAAGCTTTCTTT. This gives the protein CASSTRGLNTEAFF.

The V and J genes are TRBV6-5 and TRBJ1-1; 9 nucleotides match TRBD1. CDR1 MNHEY and CDR2 SVGAGI come from the germline V gene. The CDR3 is 12 residues long. Losses at the gene ends were 8 bases for V and 3 bases for J; bases not matched to a gene: 1. For the CDR3, the DNA is TGTGCCAGCGACAGGGGGGACACTGAAGCTTTCTTT. Encoded protein: CASDRGDTEAFF.

There are a few counts of this clone. The chain couples TRBV6-2 or TRBV6-3 to TRBJ2-1; D call uncertain. Trimming took off 2 bases at V and 10 bases at J, with 9 bases between the two ends. The CDR3 totals 12 residues. Germline V lookup: CDR1 MNHEY, CDR2 SVGEGT. The CDR3 nucleotides are TGTGCCAGCAGTTACCCCCCGTTGGAGCAGTTCTTC. It translates to CASSYPPLEQFF.

This sequence joins TRBV2 and TRBJ1-2; D remains ambiguous. V was trimmed by 2 bases and J by 8 bases, leaving 9 bases between them. CDR3 length: 12 residues. The V gene's germline CDR1 is SNHLY and CDR2 FYNNEI. In DNA form, the CDR3 reads TGTGCCAGCAGTGAAAAGGCCTGGGGCTACACCTTC. Translating gives CASSEKAWGYTF.

CDR3 in amino acids: CASRPKILGNTEAFF. In nucleotides, the CDR3 is TGTGCCAGTAGGCCCAAGATCCTGGGGAACACTGAAGCTTTCTTT. This rearrangement joins TRBV19 to TRBJ1-1; D ambiguous. The V and J ends lost 6 bases and 1 base respectively, with 15 bases between them. The CDR3 has 15 residues. Germline V gene sequence: CDR1 LNHDA, CDR2 SQIVND (reference sequence).

This chain connects TRBV3-1 (or the pseudogene TRBV3-2) to TRBJ1-6, with 8 bases aligning to TRBD1. The germline V gene has CDR1 LGHDT and CDR2 YNNKEL (reference sequence). This CDR3 region has 16 residues. V trimming: 1 base; J trimming: 7 bases; junction bases outside the gene matches: 6. Here the CDR3 DNA reads TGTGCCAGCAGCCAAGCTCAGGGGGCAGGGAATTCACCCCTCCACTTT. It translates to CASSQAQGAGNSPLHF.

This chain joins TRBV7-2 and TRBJ1-6; unclear D gene. V lost 0 bases to trimming and J lost 4 bases, with 4 bases between them. The germline V gene encodes CDR1 SGHTA and CDR2 FQGNSA. CDR3 size: 14 residues. CDR3 nucleotide sequence: TGTGCCAGCAGCTTAGCTGGGTATAATTCACCCCTCCACTTT. Its translation: CASSLAGYNSPLHF.

The chain joins TRBV9 to TRBJ2-7, with D perhaps TRBD2 (5 bases). V gave up 3 bases and J gave up 6 bases, with 7 bases separating them. CDR1 SGDLS and CDR2 YYNGEE come from the germline V gene. The CDR3 sequence is 11 residues long. CDR3 bases: TGTGCCAGCAGCGCCGGGGTCGAGCAGTACTTC. Amino acids: CASSAGVEQYF.

This clone was detected many times. V is TRBV6-5 and J is TRBJ2-1, with D maybe TRBD2 (5 bases). The germline V gene encodes CDR1 MNHEY and CDR2 SVGAGI. The CDR3 consists of 15 residues. Trimming took 2 bases from V and 5 from J, leaving 13 bases between them. The CDR3 protein is CASSYPSAGDNEQFF. DNA for the CDR3: TGTGCCAGCAGTTACCCCAGTGCCGGGGACAATGAGCAGTTCTTC.

The chain is built from TRBV11-2 and TRBJ1-2; D unclear. Trimming took off 2 bases at V and 4 bases at J, with 11 bases between the two ends. There are 14 residues in the CDR3. Germline V gene lookup returns CDR1 SGHAT and CDR2 FQNNGV. CDR3 region: CASSLPYRGYGYTF. DNA for the CDR3: TGTGCCAGCAGCTTACCCTACCGGGGCTATGGCTACACCTTC.

V usage is TRBV7-9 and J usage is TRBJ1-1, with D perhaps matching TRBD1 (6 bases). The CDR3 length is 15 residues. The germline V gene has CDR1 SEHNR and CDR2 FQNEAQ (reference sequence). Trimming removed 5 bases from V and 1 base from J, with 14 bases in between. CDR3 nucleotide sequence: TGTGCCAGCAGCATAAGACAGGCGGGGAACACTGAAGCTTTCTTT. The encoded protein is CASSIRQAGNTEAFF.

J is TRBJ2-7 and V is TRBV27; D ambiguous. This CDR3 is 14 amino acids long. Trimming pared 2 bases from V and 1 base from J, leaving 9 bases between. In germline, CDR1 is MNHEY, CDR2 SMNVEV (reference sequence). CDR3 nucleotides: TGTGCCAGCAGTTTAGGCCGTACATCCTACGAGCAGTACTTC. Translation gives CASSLGRTSYEQYF.

This rearrangement joins TRBV6-5 to TRBJ1-1; 7 nucleotides line up with TRBD1. The V gene's germline CDR1 is MNHEY and CDR2 SVGAGI. J gave up 4 bases and V 6 bases, and 5 bases lay outside the gene matches. CDR3 length: 13 amino acids. The CDR3, as DNA: TGTGCCAGCAGCCGGGACAGCCTCACTGAAGCTTTCTTT. Residues: CASSRDSLTEAFF.

The chain employs TRBV7-9 and TRBJ2-3, with D uncertain. This CDR3 has 11 residues. Germline CDR1 SEHNR, CDR2 FQNEAQ (reference sequence). Trimming left V 4 bases short and J 2 bases short, with 1 base between. As DNA, the CDR3 is TGTGCCAGCAGCTACACAGATACGCAGTATTTT. Amino acid sequence: CASSYTDTQYF.

The chain links TRBV5-5 to TRBJ1-4, with D unresolved. The germline gives CDR1 SGHKS, CDR2 YYEKEE (reference sequence). The CDR3 spans 14 residues. V was clipped by 1 base and J by 4 bases, with 8 bases between them. The DNA of the CDR3 is TGTGCCAGCAGCTTGACCAGGCATAATGAAAAACTGTTTTTT. It is translated as CASSLTRHNEKLFF. Full variable domain (outside the CDR3, taken from reference TRBV5-5 and TRBJ1-4): DAGVTQSPTHLIKTRGQQVTLRCSPISGHKSVSWYQQVLGQGPQFIFQYYEKEERGRGNFPDRFSARQFPNYSSELNVNALLLGDSALYLCASSLTRHNEKLFFGSGTQLSVL.